The entry that follows covers one T cell receptor (beta chain) sequence. The antigen remains unidentified. The sample comes from a study of T cell clones after liver transplantation. About the study: Samples came from ITN030ST, which attempted immunosuppression withdrawal within 2 years of liver transplantation. Whole-study results and caveats: Post-transplant time points were not standardized, so conclusions are preliminary.

TCRdb keeps only in-frame clones here, not all; method: immunoSEQ multiplex PCR. The data hold over 14,000 clones, with roughly 91% observed a single time. V was trimmed by 7 bases and J by 5 bases, leaving 20 bases between them. The CDR3 runs 16 residues. Germline V CDR1 and CDR2: SEHNR, FQNEAQ (reference sequence). The sequence came from a human donor who received a liver transplant. Here the sequenced sample was CD8+ T cells from blood, taken before liver transplant. This chain joins TRBV7-9 and TRBJ2-2; D tentatively reads TRBD1 or TRBD2 (7 bases each). In DNA form, the CDR3 reads TGTGCCAGCACCCCAGGGGGTCTAGCGGTGACCGGGGAGCTGTTTTTT. Translated, it gives CASTPGGLAVTGELFF.